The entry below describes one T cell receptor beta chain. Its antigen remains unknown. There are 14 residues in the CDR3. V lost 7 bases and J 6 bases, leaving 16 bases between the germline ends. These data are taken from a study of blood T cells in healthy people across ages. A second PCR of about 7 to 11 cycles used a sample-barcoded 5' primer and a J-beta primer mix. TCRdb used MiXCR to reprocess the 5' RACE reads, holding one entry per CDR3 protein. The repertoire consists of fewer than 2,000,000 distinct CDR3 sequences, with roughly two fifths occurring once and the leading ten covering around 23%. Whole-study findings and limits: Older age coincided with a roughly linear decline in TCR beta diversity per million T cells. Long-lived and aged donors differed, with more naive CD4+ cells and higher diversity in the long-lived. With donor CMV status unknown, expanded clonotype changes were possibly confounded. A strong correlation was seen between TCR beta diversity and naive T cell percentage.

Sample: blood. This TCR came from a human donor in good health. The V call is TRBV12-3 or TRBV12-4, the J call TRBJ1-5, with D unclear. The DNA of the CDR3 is TGTGCCAGCACCTCTAGGGATTTCTCTCAGCCCCAGCATTTT. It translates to CASTSRDFSQPQHF.